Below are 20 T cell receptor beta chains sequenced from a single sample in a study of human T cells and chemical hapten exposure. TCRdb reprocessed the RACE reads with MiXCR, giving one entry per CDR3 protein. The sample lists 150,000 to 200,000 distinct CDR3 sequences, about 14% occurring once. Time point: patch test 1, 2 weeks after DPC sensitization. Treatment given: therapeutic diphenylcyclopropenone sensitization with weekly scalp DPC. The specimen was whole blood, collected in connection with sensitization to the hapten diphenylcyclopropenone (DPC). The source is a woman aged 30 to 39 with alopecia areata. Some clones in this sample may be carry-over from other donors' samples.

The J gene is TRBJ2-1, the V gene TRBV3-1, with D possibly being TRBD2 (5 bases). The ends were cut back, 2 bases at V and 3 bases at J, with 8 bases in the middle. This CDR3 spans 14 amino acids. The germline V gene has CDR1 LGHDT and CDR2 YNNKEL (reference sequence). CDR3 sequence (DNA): TGTGCCAGCAGCCAAAGCGGAGGCTACAATGAGCAGTTCTTC. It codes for CASSQSGGYNEQFF.

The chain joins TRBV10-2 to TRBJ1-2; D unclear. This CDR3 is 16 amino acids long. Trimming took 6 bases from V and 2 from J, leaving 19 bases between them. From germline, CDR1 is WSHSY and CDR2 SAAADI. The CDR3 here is CASRDGARVLNYGYTF. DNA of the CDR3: TGCGCCAGCAGGGACGGAGCCCGGGTCCTCAACTATGGCTACACCTTC.

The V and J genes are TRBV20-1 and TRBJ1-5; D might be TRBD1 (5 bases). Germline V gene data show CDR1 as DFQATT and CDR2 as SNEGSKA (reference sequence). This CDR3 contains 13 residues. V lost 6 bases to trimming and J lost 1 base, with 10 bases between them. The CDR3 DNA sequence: TGCAGTGCCGTACGGGACAGCAATCAGCCCCAGCATTTT. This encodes CSAVRDSNQPQHF.

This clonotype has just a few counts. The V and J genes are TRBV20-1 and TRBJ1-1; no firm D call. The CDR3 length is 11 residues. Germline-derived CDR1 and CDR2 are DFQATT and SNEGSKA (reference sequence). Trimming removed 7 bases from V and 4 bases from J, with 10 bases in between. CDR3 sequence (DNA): TGCAGTGTTAGCCAGCCCACTGAAGCTTTCTTT. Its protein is CSVSQPTEAFF.

The CDR3 DNA follows: TGTGCCAGCAGTCGAACAGGGGCTCTTAACACTGAAGCTTTCTTT. Translating it yields CASSRTGALNTEAFF. The J gene is TRBJ1-1, the V gene TRBV6-1, with TRBD1 matching over 7 bases. The V segment lost 5 bases and the J segment 2 bases; nucleotides outside the gene matches: 8. Germline CDR1 reads MNHNS; CDR2 reads SASEGT. This CDR3 is 15 amino acids long.

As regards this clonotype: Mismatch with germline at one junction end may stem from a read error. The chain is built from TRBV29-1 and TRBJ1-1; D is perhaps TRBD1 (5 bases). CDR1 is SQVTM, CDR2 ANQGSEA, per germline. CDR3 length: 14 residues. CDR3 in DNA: TGCAGCGTTGAAGGAAATATTATCCAGGGCCTAAGAATCTTT. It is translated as CSVEGNIIQGLRIF.

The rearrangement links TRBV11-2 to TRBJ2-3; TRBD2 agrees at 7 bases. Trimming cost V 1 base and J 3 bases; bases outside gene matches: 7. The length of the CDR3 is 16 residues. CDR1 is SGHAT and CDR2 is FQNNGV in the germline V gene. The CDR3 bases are TGTGCCAGCAGCTTAGTGGGAGGGATCGGAACAGATACGCAGTATTTT. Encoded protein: CASSLVGGIGTDTQYF.

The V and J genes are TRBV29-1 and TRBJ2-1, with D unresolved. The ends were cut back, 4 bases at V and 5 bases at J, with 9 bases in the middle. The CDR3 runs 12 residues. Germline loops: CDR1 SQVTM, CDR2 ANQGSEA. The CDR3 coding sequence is TGCAGCGTTGGACTGTACAACAATGAGCAGTTCTTC. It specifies CSVGLYNNEQFF.

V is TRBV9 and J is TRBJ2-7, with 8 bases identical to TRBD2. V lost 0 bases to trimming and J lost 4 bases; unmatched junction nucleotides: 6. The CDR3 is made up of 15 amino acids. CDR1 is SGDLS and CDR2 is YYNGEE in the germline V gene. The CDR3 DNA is TGTGCCAGCAGCGTAGAGGGGACTAGTTTATACGAGCAGTACTTC. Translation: CASSVEGTSLYEQYF.

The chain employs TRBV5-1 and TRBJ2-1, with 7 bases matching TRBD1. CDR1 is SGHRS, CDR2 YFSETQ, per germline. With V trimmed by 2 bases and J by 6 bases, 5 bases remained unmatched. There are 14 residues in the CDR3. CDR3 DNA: TGCGCCAGCAGCTTTGTGGGACAGCCCAATGAGCAGTTCTTC. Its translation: CASSFVGQPNEQFF.

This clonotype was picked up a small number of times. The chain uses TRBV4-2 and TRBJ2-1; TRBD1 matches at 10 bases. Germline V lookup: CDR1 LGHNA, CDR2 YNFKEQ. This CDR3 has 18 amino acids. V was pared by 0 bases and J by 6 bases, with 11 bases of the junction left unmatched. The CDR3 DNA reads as TGTGCCAGCAGCCAAGATCCCCTCGGGACAGGGGTTGGCAATGAGCAGTTCTTC. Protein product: CASSQDPLGTGVGNEQFF.

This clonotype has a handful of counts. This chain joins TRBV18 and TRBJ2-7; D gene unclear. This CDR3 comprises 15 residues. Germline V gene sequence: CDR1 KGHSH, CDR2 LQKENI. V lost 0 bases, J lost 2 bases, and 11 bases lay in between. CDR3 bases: TGTGCCAGCTCACCACCAACTCTGGGGACCTACGAGCAGTACTTC. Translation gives CASSPPTLGTYEQYF.

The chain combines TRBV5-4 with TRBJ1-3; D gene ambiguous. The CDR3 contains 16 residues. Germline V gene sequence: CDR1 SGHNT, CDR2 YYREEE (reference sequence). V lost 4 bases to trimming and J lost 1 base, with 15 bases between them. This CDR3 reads CASSQSGVLSGNTIYF. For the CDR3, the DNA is TGTGCCAGCAGCCAAAGCGGAGTTTTGTCTGGAAACACCATATATTTT.

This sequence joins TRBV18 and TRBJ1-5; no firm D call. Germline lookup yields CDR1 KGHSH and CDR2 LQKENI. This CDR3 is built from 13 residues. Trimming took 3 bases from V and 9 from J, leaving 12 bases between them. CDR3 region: CASSPSGSLPQHF. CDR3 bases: TGTGCCAGCTCACCTAGCGGTAGTCTGCCCCAGCATTTT.

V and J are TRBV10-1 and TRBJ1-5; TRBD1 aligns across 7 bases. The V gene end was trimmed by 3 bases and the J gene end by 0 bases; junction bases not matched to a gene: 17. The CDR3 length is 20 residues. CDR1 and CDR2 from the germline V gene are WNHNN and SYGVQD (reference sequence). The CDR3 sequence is CASSDGGGTVGFYSNQPQHF. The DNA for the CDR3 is TGCGCCAGCAGTGATGGTGGAGGGACAGTGGGCTTTTATAGCAATCAGCCCCAGCATTTT.

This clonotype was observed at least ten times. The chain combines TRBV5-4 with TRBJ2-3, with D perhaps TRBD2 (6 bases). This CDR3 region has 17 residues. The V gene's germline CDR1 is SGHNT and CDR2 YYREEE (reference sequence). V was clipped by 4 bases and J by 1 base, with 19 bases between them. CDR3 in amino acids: CASSRSVRAGGTDTQYF. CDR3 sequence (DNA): TGTGCCAGCAGCCGATCAGTGCGAGCGGGTGGCACAGATACGCAGTATTTT. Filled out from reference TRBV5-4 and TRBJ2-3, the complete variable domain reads ETGVTQSPTHLIKTRGQQVTLRCSSQSGHNTVSWYQQALGQGPQFIFQYYREEENGRGNFPPRFSGLQFPNYSSELNVNALELDDSALYLCASSRSVRAGGTDTQYFGPGTRLTVL.

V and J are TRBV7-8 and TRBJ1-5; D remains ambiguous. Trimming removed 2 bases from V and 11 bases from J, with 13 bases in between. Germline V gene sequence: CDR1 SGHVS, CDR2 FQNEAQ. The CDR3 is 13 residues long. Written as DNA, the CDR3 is TGTGCCAGCAGCTTAAGCGGGTTGGAGTCCCAGCATTTT. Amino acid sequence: CASSLSGLESQHF.

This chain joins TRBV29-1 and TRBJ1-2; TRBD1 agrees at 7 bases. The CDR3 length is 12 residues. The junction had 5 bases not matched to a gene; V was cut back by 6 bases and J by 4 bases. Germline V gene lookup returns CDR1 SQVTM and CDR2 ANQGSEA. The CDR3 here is CSVDRASYGYTF. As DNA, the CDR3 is TGCAGCGTAGACAGGGCATCCTATGGCTACACCTTC.

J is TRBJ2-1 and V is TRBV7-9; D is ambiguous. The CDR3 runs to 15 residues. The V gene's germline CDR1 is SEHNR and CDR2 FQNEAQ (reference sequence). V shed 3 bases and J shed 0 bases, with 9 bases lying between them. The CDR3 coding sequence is TGTGCCAGCAGCTTCGAAAGGGTCTCCTACAATGAGCAGTTCTTC. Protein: CASSFERVSYNEQFF.

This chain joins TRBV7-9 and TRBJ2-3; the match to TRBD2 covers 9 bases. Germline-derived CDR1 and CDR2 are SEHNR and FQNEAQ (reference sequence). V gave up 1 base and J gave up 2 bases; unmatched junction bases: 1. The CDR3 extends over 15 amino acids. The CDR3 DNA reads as TGTGCCAGCAGCTTAGTGGGACTAGCCACAGATACGCAGTATTTT. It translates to CASSLVGLATDTQYF. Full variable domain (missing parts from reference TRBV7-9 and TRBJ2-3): DTGVSQNPRHKITKRGQNVTFRCDPISEHNRLYWYRQTLGQGPEFLTYFQNEAQLEKSRLLSDRFSAERPKGSFSTLEIQRTEQGDSAMYLCASSLVGLATDTQYFGPGTRLTVL.